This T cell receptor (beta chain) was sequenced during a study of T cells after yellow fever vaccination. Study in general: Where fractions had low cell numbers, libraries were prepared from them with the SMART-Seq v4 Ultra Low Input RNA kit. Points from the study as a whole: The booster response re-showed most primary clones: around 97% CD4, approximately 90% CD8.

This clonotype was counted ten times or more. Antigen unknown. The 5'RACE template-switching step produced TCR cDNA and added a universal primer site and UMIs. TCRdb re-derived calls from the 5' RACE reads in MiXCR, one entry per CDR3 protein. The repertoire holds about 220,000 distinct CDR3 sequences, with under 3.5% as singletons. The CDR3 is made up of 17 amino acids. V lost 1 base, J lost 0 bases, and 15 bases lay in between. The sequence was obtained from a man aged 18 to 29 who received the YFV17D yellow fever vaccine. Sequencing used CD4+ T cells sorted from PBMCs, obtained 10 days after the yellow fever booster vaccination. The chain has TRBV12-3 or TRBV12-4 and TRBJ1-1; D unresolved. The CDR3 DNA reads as TGTGCCAGCAGTTTAGGTTTGGCGGAGAATGTGAACACTGAAGCTTTCTTT. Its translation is CASSLGLAENVNTEAFF.